This T cell receptor beta chain was profiled in a study of monozygotic twins with inflammatory bowel disease. TCRalpha and TCRbeta cDNA underwent two nested PCRs of roughly 15 and 9 cycles. TCRdb derives one entry per CDR3 protein from the 5' RACE reads, leaving out DNA. The record lists approximately 420,000 distinct CDR3 sequences, of which the ten most abundant hold roughly 2.5%. Total RNA from whole blood was isolated with no T cell sorting. This CDR3 is 17 amino acids long. Germline assignment: CDR1 SGHTA and CDR2 FQGNSA. Study-level results: Researchers report that IBD patients shared fewer clonotypes with others than healthy twins, especially amid disease activity. Distinguishing T cell subtypes was not possible.

In the case of this clonotype: Its antigen remains unidentified.

Sequenced input: blood. The rearrangement joins TRBV7-2 to TRBJ1-6. The clonotype comes from a human donor with ulcerative colitis or Crohn's disease, or a healthy co-twin of an affected twin (not recorded which). This CDR3 is CASSLGGITKNNSPLHF. Complete variable domain (other parts from reference TRBV7-2 and TRBJ1-6): GAGVSQSPSNKVTEKGKDVELRCDPISGHTALYWYRQSLGQGLEFLIYFQGNSAPDKSGLPSDRFSAERTGGSVSTLTIQRTQQEDSAVYLCASSLGGITKNNSPLHFGNGTRLTVT.